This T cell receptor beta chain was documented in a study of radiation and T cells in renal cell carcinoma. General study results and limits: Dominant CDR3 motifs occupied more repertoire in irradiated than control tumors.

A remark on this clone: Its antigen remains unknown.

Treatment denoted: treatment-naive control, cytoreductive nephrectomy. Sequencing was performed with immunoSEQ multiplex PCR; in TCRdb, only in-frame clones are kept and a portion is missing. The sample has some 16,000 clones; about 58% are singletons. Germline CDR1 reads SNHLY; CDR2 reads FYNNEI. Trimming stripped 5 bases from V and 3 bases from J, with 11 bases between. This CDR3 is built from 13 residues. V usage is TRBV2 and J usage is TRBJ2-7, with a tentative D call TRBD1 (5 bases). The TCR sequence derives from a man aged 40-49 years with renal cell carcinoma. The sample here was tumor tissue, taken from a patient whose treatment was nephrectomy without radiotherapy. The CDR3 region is CASSQIRVYEQYF. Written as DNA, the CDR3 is TGTGCCAGCAGTCAAATCAGGGTCTACGAGCAGTACTTC. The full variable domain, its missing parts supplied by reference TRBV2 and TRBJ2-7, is EPEVTQTPSHQVTQMGQEVILRCVPISNHLYFYWYRQILGQKVEFLVSFYNNEISEKSEIFDDQFSVERPDGSNFTLKIRSTKLEDSAMYFCASSQIRVYEQYFGPGTRLTVT.